These 2 T cell receptor beta chains were all obtained from the same sample, sequenced in a study of T cells in Graves' hyperthyroidism and ophthalmopathy. Researchers took RNA transcripts and amplified the TCR beta CDR3 regions from them. The TCR CDR3 first-round RT-PCR relied on the HTBI primer set. TCRdb passed the multiplex PCR reads through MiXCR, listing each CDR3 protein once. The sample yields approximately 620,000 distinct CDR3 sequences, roughly a sixth seen once. The sequenced sample was blood. The source of these receptors is a woman aged 40 to 50 with Graves' ophthalmopathy.

The sample holds many counts of this clonotype. The V gene is TRBV7-9, the J gene TRBJ2-5, with 11 bases that match TRBD2. The CDR3 contains 15 residues. The J segment lost 5 bases and the V segment lost 5 bases, leaving 7 bases of the junction unmatched. Germline loops: CDR1 SEHNR, CDR2 FQNEAQ (reference sequence). The DNA of the CDR3 is TGTGCCAGCAGCAGAACTAGCGGGAGAGAGGAGACCCAGTACTTC. Translating it yields CASSRTSGREETQYF.

This clonotype showed up many times. The chain has TRBV28 and TRBJ2-7; no firm D call. There are 12 residues in the CDR3. V lost 3 bases, J lost 6 bases, and 9 bases lay in between. CDR1 MDHEN and CDR2 SYDVKM come from the germline V gene. CDR3 sequence: CASSLGQVEQYF. The DNA of the CDR3 is TGTGCCAGCAGTTTGGGCCAGGTCGAGCAGTACTTC.